This TCR beta chain was identified during a study of molecular identifiers for immune sequencing clone quantification listed by TCRdb under 2018. Background on the whole study: In a replicate experiment, RNA from about 20,000 or 100,000 naive CD8 T cells was split into five aliquots, four of which were sequenced. This methods study benchmarked molecular-identifier clustering-based TCR repertoire sequencing (MIDCIRS) and TCR RNA copy counting, using CD8 T cells to do so.

From the germline V gene, CDR1 is MGHDK and CDR2 is SYGVNS. The CDR3 runs 13 residues from the cysteine to the phenylalanine. Only the CDR3 DNA stays, 39 bases, in frame from base 1. For this clonotype: Its cognate antigen has yet to be identified. A much bigger clone sits one base away, suggesting this may be a read error.

Overall results and qualifications from the work: Modeling gave about 3.2 recovered TCR RNA copies per cell versus around 10 by digital PCR, implying roughly 29% capture efficiency. In CMV-specific effector cells, clones with more than 20 RNA copies accounted for over 99% of molecules, whereas in naive cells such clones accounted for under 1%. Spiked-in Jurkat TCR RNA (approximately 10 copies' worth), which is not part of the donor repertoire, was contained in the naive libraries. Without barcode sub-clustering, chimeric consensus sequences inflated TCR diversity; chimeras reached as high as 47%. The sizes of highly expanded clones could end up underestimated when identical TCR molecules share a barcode. A single cell's worth of spiked-in Jurkat TCR RNA was reported detectable even among around 970,000 naive CD8 T cells.

Libraries were constructed by PCR. TCRdb lists the instrument as Illumina HiSeq 4000. Bulk TCR libraries were generated as previously described, with the TCR primers listed in Table S5 used. Purification of total RNA was performed with the Qiagen AllPrep DNA/RNA kit. Before analysis, reads from multiple sequencing runs of the same library were pooled. In the paper's pipeline: Reads were retained only if an exact TCR constant sequence was present, and the retained reads were trimmed to 150 nt and grouped according to their 12-nt molecular barcodes. Reads within each barcode group were sub-clustered using a 15% Levenshtein threshold, and quality-weighted consensus sequences were constructed for each RNA molecule. Non-functional sequences were discarded, and so were lower-count sequences lying one edit away from another sequence. On the basis of fitting two negative binomial distributions, barcode sub-clusters with fewer than 20% of the maximum read count were discarded. In TCRdb, the public reads were trimmed at Q25 with fastp and aligned with MiXCR, with productive beta chains retained. Identical CDR3 protein sequences are pooled into one entry, listed with their most common genes and DNA. TCRdb, not the original authors, processed these V and J calls. This sample is represented by around 470,000 distinct CDR3 sequences; about a fifth of them were singletons. The ten top clones hold approximately 0.8% of the sample.

Naive CD8 T cell libraries were made from around 18,000 to 910,000 sorted cells using 10%, 30% or 50% of purified RNA. Naive CD8 T cells were FACS-sorted as CD8+CD4-CCR7+CD45RA+ on a BD FACSAria II into RLT Plus buffer. Detection sensitivity was tested by spiking Jurkat RNA equal to roughly ten TCR copies' worth into samples containing roughly 17,000-1,100,000 naive CD8 T cells. CD8 T cells were enriched using RosetteSep CD8+ T Cell Enrichment Cocktail and Ficoll-Paque, and the enriched cells then underwent ACK red cell lysis. The source material was naive CD8+ T cells from blood, with Jurkat cell RNA spiked in. The sample's cell subset or site label, decoded: FACS-sorted CD8+CD4-CCR7+CD45RA+ naive T cells. This sequence was found in a human donor in good health. Some libraries in this study had Jurkat cell RNA spiked in. This chain is built from TRBV25-1 and TRBJ1-5; TRBD1 might be the D gene, on 5 matching bases. The CDR3 loop reads CAGRAGYNQPQHF. The nucleotides read TGTGCCGGCAGGGCAGGGTACAATCAGCCCCAGCATTTT.